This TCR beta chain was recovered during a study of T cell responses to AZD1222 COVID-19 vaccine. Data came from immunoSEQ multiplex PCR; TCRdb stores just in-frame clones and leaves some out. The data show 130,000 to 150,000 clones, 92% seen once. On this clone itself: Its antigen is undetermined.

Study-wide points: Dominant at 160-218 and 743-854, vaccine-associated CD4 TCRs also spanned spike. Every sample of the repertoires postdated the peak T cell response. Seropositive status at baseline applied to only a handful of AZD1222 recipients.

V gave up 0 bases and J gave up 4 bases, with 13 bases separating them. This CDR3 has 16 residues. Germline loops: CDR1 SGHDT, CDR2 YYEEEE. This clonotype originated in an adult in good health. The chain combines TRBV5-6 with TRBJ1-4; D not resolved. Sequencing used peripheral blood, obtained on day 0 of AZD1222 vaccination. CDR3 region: CASSLVGRLYNEKLFF. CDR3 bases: TGTGCCAGCAGCTTGGTCGGACGCCTTTATAATGAAAAACTGTTTTTT.